These T cell receptor beta chains were read from a single sample in a study of beta chain features in type 1 diabetes. Clones were sequenced by immunoSEQ multiplex PCR, and TCRdb holds only the in-frame ones, with some missing. The profile shows almost 350,000 clones, around 8% of them singletons. Sequencing used central memory CD4+ T cells from blood. Every receptor here comes from a woman aged 18 to 35 in good health. Both conserved end residues are part of each CDR3. D genes are given only for firm matches. Only part of the rows carry a size: once, few, many, or a class if the clone is expanded.

clone size,J gene,D gene,V gene,CDR3 protein,CDR3 DNA
.,TRBJ2-7,.,TRBV6-1,CASSHGPPGYEQYF,TGTGCCAGCAGTCACGGGCCGCCAGGCTACGAGCAGTACTTC
.,TRBJ2-7,.,TRBV11-1,CASSLAATYEQYF,TGTGCCAGCAGCTTAGCTGCTACCTACGAGCAGTACTTC
medium-sized,TRBJ1-5,.,TRBV7-2,CASSLKAAQPQHF,TGTGCCAGCAGCTTGAAGGCGGCCCAGCCCCAGCATTTT
few,TRBJ1-4,TRBD1,TRBV6-1,CASSPGQGGEKLFF,TGTGCCAGCAGCCCGGGACAGGGCGGTGAAAAACTGTTTTTT
many,TRBJ2-1,.,TRBV9,CASSVQSGTYNEQFF,TGTGCCAGCAGCGTACAATCCGGGACTTATAATGAGCAGTTCTTC
many,TRBJ2-3,TRBD2,TRBV7-2,CASSLGQTSGGTDTQYF,TGTGCCAGCAGCTTAGGCCAAACTAGCGGAGGCACAGATACGCAGTATTTT
many,TRBJ2-1,.,TRBV2,CASSGIPNNEQFF,TGTGCCAGCAGTGGGATTCCAAACAATGAGCAGTTCTTC
few,TRBJ2-7,.,TRBV27,CASSSQGYAGYEQYF,TGTGCCAGCAGTTCACAGGGATACGCAGGGTACGAGCAGTACTTC
.,TRBJ2-3,.,TRBV5-8,CASSLRGRGRGDTQYF,TGTGCCAGCAGCTTGAGAGGCAGGGGCCGTGGAGATACGCAGTATTTT
.,TRBJ2-5,.,TRBV5-1,CASSRAGEPQETQYF,TGCGCCAGCAGCAGAGCAGGGGAACCTCAAGAGACCCAGTACTTC
few,TRBJ2-1,.,TRBV7-2,CASSLVRTEQFF,TGTGCCAGCAGCTTAGTCAGAACTGAGCAGTTCTTC
few,TRBJ1-2,.,TRBV4-3,CASSQNGRYGYTF,TGCGCCAGCAGCCAAAATGGACGCTATGGCTACACCTTC
few,TRBJ1-5,.,TRBV27,CASSSRPYQPQHF,TGTGCCAGCAGTTCCCGGCCATATCAGCCCCAGCATTTT
.,TRBJ2-1,.,TRBV2,CASSYMDEQFF,TGTGCCAGCAGTTATATGGATGAGCAGTTCTTC
.,TRBJ1-1,TRBD1,TRBV7-2,CASSRRGTGGPNTEAFF,TGTGCCAGCAGCCGAAGGGGGACAGGGGGTCCGAACACTGAAGCTTTCTTT
many,TRBJ2-1,TRBD2,TRBV14,CASSRSSGSWYEQFF,TGTGCCAGCAGCCGCTCTAGCGGGAGTTGGTATGAGCAGTTCTTC
few,TRBJ1-5,.,TRBV7-3,CASSPLPGQPQHF,TGTGCCAGCAGCCCCCTCCCGGGACAGCCCCAGCATTTT
.,TRBJ2-3,.,TRBV10-3,CAISPIERTDTQYF,TGTGCCATCAGTCCGATCGAGCGGACAGATACGCAGTATTTT
.,TRBJ1-1,.,TRBV11-2,CASSPTPMNTEAFF,TGTGCCAGCAGCCCGACACCTATGAACACTGAAGCTTTCTTT
.,TRBJ2-5,.,TRBV5-1,CASSLQVSPETQYF,TGCGCCAGCAGCTTACAGGTTTCCCCAGAGACCCAGTACTTC
few,TRBJ2-1,.,TRBV6-5,CASSLGERVLEQFF,TGTGCCAGCAGTTTGGGGGAGCGCGTCCTTGAGCAGTTCTTC
many,TRBJ2-1,TRBD1,TRBV5-1,CASSLVSGQVYEQFF,TGCGCCAGCAGCTTGGTCTCGGGACAGGTTTATGAGCAGTTCTTC
.,TRBJ2-1,.,TRBV7-8,CASSLRLGGGGSHNEQFF,TGTGCCAGCAGCCTTAGGTTAGGGGGAGGCGGATCCCACAATGAGCAGTTCTTC
many,TRBJ2-5,.,TRBV7-9,CASSRGRLGSETQYF,TGTGCCAGCAGCCGAGGCCGGCTCGGGTCAGAGACCCAGTACTTC
few,TRBJ2-7,.,TRBV13,CASSLAGQAYEQYF,TGTGCCAGCAGCTTGGCGGGACAAGCCTACGAGCAGTACTTC
few,TRBJ2-5,.,TRBV11-2,CASSFYRRGFGETQYF,TGTGCCAGCAGCTTTTATAGGAGGGGTTTCGGAGAGACCCAGTACTTC
many,TRBJ2-7,.,TRBV7-7,CASSLEKGSYEQYF,TGTGCTAGCAGCTTAGAGAAGGGATCCTACGAGCAGTACTTC
few,TRBJ2-7,.,TRBV11-2,CASSPGLPSYEQYF,TGTGCCAGCAGCCCTGGACTTCCATCCTACGAGCAGTACTTC
.,TRBJ2-7,.,TRBV7-2,CASSLQQRYEQYF,TGTGCCAGCAGCTTACAGCAGCGCTACGAGCAGTACTTC
many,TRBJ2-1,.,TRBV7-2,CASSLVQASYNEQFF,TGTGCCAGCAGCTTAGTGCAGGCCTCCTACAATGAGCAGTTCTTC
.,TRBJ2-1,.,TRBV5-1,CASSLRGPSYNEQFF,TGCGCCAGCAGCTTGCGGGGACCCTCCTACAATGAGCAGTTCTTC